Each of the 32 T cell receptor beta chains below was sequenced from the same sample in a study of shared clonotypes between healthy human individuals. Clones were sequenced by immunoSEQ multiplex PCR, and TCRdb holds only the in-frame ones, with some missing. The sample comprises roughly 2,000,000 clones, 85% to 95% of which are singletons, and 1.5% to 2% rests with the top ten. Naive CD8 cells lacked CD45RO, underwent positive selection for CCR7 and left out terminally differentiated effector memory CD45RA+ cells. Sequenced sample: naive CD8+ T cells from PBMCs. Receptor source: a man in his late teens or twenties in good health. Some clones in this sample may be carry-over from other donors' samples.

The V call is TRBV30, the J call TRBJ2-7; unclear D gene. This CDR3 is 14 amino acids long. V gave up 2 bases and J gave up 0 bases, with 11 bases separating them. CDR1 GTSNPN and CDR2 SVGIG come from the germline V gene (reference sequence). The CDR3 nucleotides read TGTGCCTGGAGTCCGGCCGATCCCTCCTACGAGCAGTACTTC. Translating it yields CAWSPADPSYEQYF.

The chain combines TRBV27 with TRBJ2-1; the D gene could be TRBD1 or TRBD2 (7 bases each). The CDR3 extends over 16 amino acids. The germline CDR1 and CDR2 sequences are MNHEY and SMNVEV (reference sequence). Between the trimmed V and J ends, which lost 2 bases and 4 bases, there was a span of 15 bases. CDR3: CASSLRGGTDYNEQFF. The CDR3 DNA is TGTGCCAGCAGTTTAAGGGGGGGGACAGATTACAATGAGCAGTTCTTC.

This sequence joins TRBV11-2 and TRBJ1-1; no clear D. Looked up from germline, CDR1 is SGHAT and CDR2 is FQNNGV. CDR3 length equals 16 residues. The V end was cut by 1 base, the J end by 0 bases, with 12 bases between. CDR3 in DNA: TGTGCCAGCAGCTTAGGACGGTTGGAAATGAACACTGAAGCTTTCTTT. It translates to CASSLGRLEMNTEAFF. Variable domain in full (rest from reference TRBV11-2 and TRBJ1-1): EAGVAQSPRYKIIEKRQSVAFWCNPISGHATLYWYQQILGQGPKLLIQFQNNGVVDDSQLPKDRFSAERLKGVDSTLKIQPAKLEDSAVYLCASSLGRLEMNTEAFFGQGTRLTVV.

This clone was seen a handful of times. J is TRBJ2-2 and V is TRBV2, with D hard to call. CDR1 and CDR2 (germline): SNHLY, FYNNEI. The CDR3 has 12 residues. V was pared by 7 bases and J by 4 bases, with 7 bases between. CDR3 coding DNA: TGTGCCAGCAAGAGACTCACCGGGGAGCTGTTTTTT. Its translation is CASKRLTGELFF.

The rearrangement joins TRBV7-6 to TRBJ2-7, with D unresolved. Germline values: CDR1 SGHVS, CDR2 FNYEAQ. V lost 5 bases and J lost 7, with 15 bases in between. This CDR3 comprises 13 residues. CDR3 nucleotides: TGTGCCAGCAGCGTCAATACCCATCGGGAGCAGTACTTC. Amino acid sequence: CASSVNTHREQYF. The complete variable domain, with remaining parts taken from reference TRBV7-6 and TRBJ2-7, reads GAGVSQSPRYKVTKRGQDVALRCDPISGHVSLYWYRQALGQGPEFLTYFNYEAQQDKSGLPNDRFSAERPEGSISTLTIQRTEQRDSAMYRCASSVNTHREQYFGPGTRLTVT.

The chain carries TRBV27 and TRBJ2-7, with D unclear. Trimming removed 1 base from V and 5 bases from J, with 6 bases in between. CDR3 size: 12 residues. CDR1 and CDR2 (germline): MNHEY, SMNVEV (reference sequence). The CDR3 loop reads CASSLYGNEQYF. The CDR3 nucleotides are TGTGCCAGCAGTTTATATGGGAACGAGCAGTACTTC.

The chain uses TRBV7-9 and TRBJ1-1; tentative D call: TRBD1 (6 bases). Trimming shortened V by 3 bases and J by 7 bases, and 12 bases separated the two germline ends. Germline V gives CDR1 SEHNR, CDR2 FQNEAQ (reference sequence). The CDR3 has 13 residues. The CDR3 sequence: CASSLPGDGEAFF. CDR3 DNA: TGTGCCAGCAGCTTGCCAGGGGATGGTGAAGCTTTCTTT.

This chain links TRBV6-1 with TRBJ1-2; D might be TRBD1 (6 bases). Trimming took off 3 bases at V and 5 bases at J, with 19 bases between the two ends. Germline V gene data show CDR1 as MNHNS and CDR2 as SASEGT. CDR3 size: 16 residues. The CDR3 nucleotides are TGTGCCAGCAGTGACCCCTGGGGGCGGGTGACTTATGGCTACACCTTC. It encodes CASSDPWGRVTYGYTF.

This clone was picked up one time. This chain joins TRBV5-1 and TRBJ2-1; 12 positions agree with TRBD2. The V and J ends lost 0 bases and 5 bases, in that order; junction bases with no gene match: 0. The CDR3 covers 15 residues. Per the germline V gene, CDR1 is SGHRS and CDR2 is YFSETQ. CDR3 sequence: CASSLASGRDNEQFF. CDR3 bases: TGCGCCAGCAGCTTGGCTAGCGGGAGGGACAATGAGCAGTTCTTC.

This chain uses TRBV9 with TRBJ1-2; 9 nucleotides match TRBD1. This CDR3 has 15 amino acids. Germline CDR1 and CDR2: SGDLS and YYNGEE. J lost 4 bases, V lost 3 bases, and 7 bases had no gene match. The CDR3 loop reads CASSARTGESYGYTF. In DNA, the CDR3 is TGTGCCAGCAGCGCAAGGACAGGGGAAAGCTATGGCTACACCTTC.

The chain employs TRBV28 and TRBJ2-3; TRBD1 is a possible D gene (7 bases). CDR3 length: 14 amino acids. Germline CDR1 is MDHEN and CDR2 is SYDVKM. The germline V and J ends were trimmed by 5 bases and 6 bases, with 15 bases remaining between them. In DNA, the CDR3 is TGTGCCAGCAGTCCCAGGGGGGTTGGGGATACGCAGTATTTT. This gives the protein CASSPRGVGDTQYF.

This chain connects TRBV30 to TRBJ1-1; D is undetermined. Trimming removed 3 bases at V and 8 bases at J, with 7 bases between. The germline V gene has CDR1 GTSNPN and CDR2 SVGIG (reference sequence). This CDR3 region has 10 residues. CDR3 residues: CAWRELEAFF. CDR3 DNA sequence: TGTGCCTGGAGAGAACTAGAAGCTTTCTTT.

The chain is built from TRBV7-2 and TRBJ1-1; D unclear. Germline V CDR1 and CDR2: SGHTA, FQGNSA. CDR3 size: 17 residues. The V end lost 5 bases, the J end lost 0 bases, and 19 bases lay between the germline ends. Here the CDR3 DNA reads TGTGCCAGCAGCCTGGCTGTTGGCCCAGCCTTGAACACTGAAGCTTTCTTT. As protein: CASSLAVGPALNTEAFF.

The rearrangement uses TRBV7-8 and TRBJ1-2; D uncertain. V was cut by 3 bases and J by 4 bases, with 12 bases left in between. This CDR3 comprises 14 residues. The germline V gene has CDR1 SGHVS and CDR2 FQNEAQ. DNA of the CDR3: TGTGCCAGCAGCTTCCCGGGGAGGAGCTATGGCTACACCTTC. Protein sequence: CASSFPGRSYGYTF.

This clone has only one observation. V is TRBV29-1 and J is TRBJ1-2, with TRBD1 matching over 10 bases. This CDR3 region has 19 residues. Germline V gene data show CDR1 as SQVTM and CDR2 as ANQGSEA. With 0 bases clipped from V and 7 bases from J, the junction kept 20 bases outside the gene matches. CDR3 in DNA: TGCAGCGTTGAAGATCTGAGTAGAAGACAGGGGGCCCCCTGGGGTGGCTACACCTTC. Protein sequence: CSVEDLSRRQGAPWGGYTF.

The chain is built from TRBV28 and TRBJ2-7, with D hard to call. The germline CDR1 and CDR2 sequences are MDHEN and SYDVKM. The CDR3 runs 12 residues. V was trimmed by 10 bases and J by 4 bases, leaving 14 bases between them. CDR3 in amino acids: CATRPHWYEQYF. The DNA of the CDR3 is TGTGCCACCCGTCCCCACTGGTACGAGCAGTACTTC. The variable domain in full, completed from reference TRBV28 and TRBJ2-7, reads DVKVTQSSRYLVKRTGEKVFLECVQDMDHENMFWYRQDPGLGLRLIYFSYDVKMKEKGDIPEGYSVSREKKERFSLILESASTNQTSMYLCATRPHWYEQYFGPGTRLTVT.

The chain is built from TRBV6-4 and TRBJ1-2; D may be TRBD1 (5 bases). Looked up from germline, CDR1 is MRHNA and CDR2 is SNTAGT. The CDR3 contains 15 residues. Trimming left V 0 bases short and J 7 bases short, with 15 bases between. CDR3 DNA sequence: TGTGCCAGCAGTGACTCGATTCGGGGGTCCGGTGGCTACACCTTC. This translates into CASSDSIRGSGGYTF.

The chain links TRBV9 to TRBJ2-3; the match to TRBD2 covers 7 bases. CDR3 length equals 16 residues. J lost 2 bases, V lost 1 base, and 7 bases had no gene match. Germline V gene data show CDR1 as SGDLS and CDR2 as YYNGEE. The CDR3 loop reads CASSVSGTKYTDTQYF. In DNA form, the CDR3 reads TGTGCCAGCAGCGTAAGTGGGACTAAATACACAGATACGCAGTATTTT.

The J gene is TRBJ2-5, the V gene TRBV7-3, with 7 bases aligning to TRBD2. Germline V gene sequence: CDR1 SGHTA, CDR2 FQGTGA. Losses at the gene ends were 1 base for V and 4 bases for J; bases not matched to a gene: 9. This CDR3 is 16 amino acids long. The chain's CDR3 is CASSLMGGASAETQYF. The DNA for the CDR3 is TGTGCCAGCAGCTTAATGGGAGGGGCTAGCGCAGAGACCCAGTACTTC. The variable domain in full, completed from reference TRBV7-3 and TRBJ2-5, reads GAGVSQTPSNKVTEKGKYVELRCDPISGHTALYWYRQSLGQGPEFLIYFQGTGAADDSGLPNDRFFAVRPEGSVSTLKIQRTERGDSAVYLCASSLMGGASAETQYFGPGTRLLVL.

The J gene is TRBJ2-1, the V gene TRBV9; the D gene could be TRBD1 or TRBD2 (6 bases each). The CDR3 length is 16 residues. Germline CDR1 is SGDLS and CDR2 is YYNGEE. Trimming removed 3 bases from V and 3 bases from J, with 16 bases in between. CDR3 in amino acids: CASSERIGGNYNEQFF. The CDR3 DNA follows: TGTGCCAGCAGCGAACGAATAGGGGGGAACTACAATGAGCAGTTCTTC.

Points on this clone: Other DNA variants within this sample encode the same CDR3. This chain connects TRBV27 to TRBJ2-7; the D gene could be TRBD1 or TRBD2 (5 bases each). The CDR3 is 13 residues long. Trimming cost V 5 bases and J 0 bases, with 8 bases left between them. Germline values: CDR1 MNHEY, CDR2 SMNVEV (reference sequence). The CDR3 nucleotides read TGTGCCAGCAGTGGGGGTAGCTCCTACGAGCAGTACTTC. Residues: CASSGGSSYEQYF.

V is TRBV10-1 and J is TRBJ2-7; 10 positions match TRBD1. The CDR3 totals 15 residues. Germline V gene sequence: CDR1 WNHNN, CDR2 SYGVQD (reference sequence). Unmatched junction bases numbered 7, after V lost 5 bases and J lost 3 bases. This CDR3 is CASSSRTGGLYEQYF. The CDR3 DNA is TGCGCCAGCAGTTCCCGGACAGGGGGTCTCTACGAGCAGTACTTC.

This chain connects TRBV27 to TRBJ1-5; D remains ambiguous. CDR1 is MNHEY, CDR2 SMNVEV, per germline (reference sequence). There are 15 residues in the CDR3. Trimming cost V 5 bases and J 1 base, with 12 bases left between them. DNA of the CDR3: TGTGCCAGCAGTGCAACACCTGGCAGCAATCAGCCCCAGCATTTT. Protein sequence: CASSATPGSNQPQHF.

This chain links TRBV4-3 with TRBJ1-2; TRBD1 might be the D (5 bases). V lost 0 bases and J lost 4, with 15 bases in between. There are 16 residues in the CDR3. Per the germline V gene, CDR1 is LGHNA and CDR2 is YSLEER. DNA of the CDR3: TGCGCCAGCAGCCAAGAAGTGGGGCCTCGGGGCTATGGCTACACCTTC. Amino acid sequence: CASSQEVGPRGYGYTF.

V and J are TRBV27 and TRBJ1-1; 9 bases agree with TRBD1. V shed 4 bases, J shed 4 bases, and the junction held 7 bases outside the gene matches. The CDR3 totals 15 residues. Germline V gives CDR1 MNHEY, CDR2 SMNVEV (reference sequence). The CDR3, as DNA: TGTGCCAGCAGTTCGCGGGACAGGGCGGGCACTGAAGCTTTCTTT. Translating gives CASSSRDRAGTEAFF.

Remarks on this clone: This specimen includes other DNA sequences encoding the same CDR3. The chain recombines TRBV2 with TRBJ2-7; D is possibly TRBD1 (6 bases). The CDR3 is made up of 13 amino acids. Trimming removed 7 bases from V and 1 base from J, with 11 bases in between. Germline CDR1 SNHLY, CDR2 FYNNEI. The CDR3: CASMGRGSYEQYF. The CDR3, as DNA: TGTGCCAGCATGGGCAGGGGATCCTACGAGCAGTACTTC.

The J gene is TRBJ2-1, the V gene TRBV4-3; D ambiguous. The germline V and J ends were trimmed by 2 bases and 4 bases, with 12 bases remaining between them. This CDR3 is built from 15 residues. The germline CDR1 and CDR2 sequences are LGHNA and YSLEER. The CDR3 sequence: CASSQLYFGYNEQFF. Here the CDR3 DNA reads TGCGCCAGCAGCCAACTTTACTTTGGGTACAATGAGCAGTTCTTC.

The V and J genes are TRBV10-3 and TRBJ2-1; tentative D call: TRBD1 (7 bases). There are 15 residues in the CDR3. Germline values: CDR1 ENHRY, CDR2 SYGVKD. The germline V and J ends were trimmed by 3 bases and 3 bases, with 12 bases remaining between them. CDR3 amino acids: CAISDPGDSYNEQFF. The CDR3 nucleotides are TGTGCCATCAGTGATCCGGGGGACAGCTACAATGAGCAGTTCTTC.

The V gene is TRBV5-4, the J gene TRBJ2-7; 7 positions match TRBD2. Germline-derived CDR1 and CDR2 are SGHNT and YYREEE (reference sequence). V lost 4 bases to trimming and J lost 4 bases; unmatched junction nucleotides: 17. This CDR3 has 17 residues. The CDR3 sequence is CASSMLTGFGRAYEQYF. The CDR3, as DNA: TGTGCCAGCAGCATGCTAACAGGATTTGGGAGGGCTTACGAGCAGTACTTC.

This clone was seen a single time. This chain joins TRBV4-3 and TRBJ2-1; tentative D call: TRBD2 (6 bases). Germline values: CDR1 LGHNA, CDR2 YSLEER. Trimming left V 0 bases short and J 0 bases short, with 12 bases between. The CDR3 is made up of 17 amino acids. The CDR3: CASSQDRAGSSYNEQFF. In nucleotides, the CDR3 is TGCGCCAGCAGCCAAGATCGGGCGGGAAGCTCCTACAATGAGCAGTTCTTC.

The V and J genes are TRBV25-1 and TRBJ2-1; TRBD1 or TRBD2 may be the D gene (6 bases each). This CDR3 contains 14 residues. Trimming shortened V by 0 bases and J by 7 bases, and 10 bases separated the two germline ends. CDR1 MGHDK and CDR2 SYGVNS come from the germline V gene. The CDR3 DNA reads TGTGCCAGCAGTGAATATGTAGGGGGGAATGAGCAGTTCTTC. Protein: CASSEYVGGNEQFF.

This chain joins TRBV28 and TRBJ2-7; 10 nucleotides match TRBD1. The V gene's germline CDR1 is MDHEN and CDR2 SYDVKM. The J segment lost 4 bases and the V segment lost 7 bases, leaving 22 bases of the junction unmatched. CDR3 length equals 19 residues. The CDR3 region is CASTISGTGDKWEAYEQYF. As DNA, the CDR3 is TGTGCCAGCACCATTTCCGGGACAGGGGATAAGTGGGAGGCTTACGAGCAGTACTTC.